Listed below are T cell receptor beta chains from one sample, sequenced in a study of identical twins. A single record per CDR3 protein comes from TCRdb applying MiXCR to the 5' RACE reads. The sample holds around 300,000 distinct CDR3 sequences, about 8.9% seen once. The data were also submitted as part of a second study, on yellow fever vaccine responses in identical twins.

Sequencing was done on a sample of memory (CD45RO+) T cells sorted from blood. The receptors here all came from a woman aged 18-29 years in good health. Each CDR3 is given with its conserved first and last residue. Each record gives: clone size, D gene, V gene, J gene, CDR3 protein, CDR3 DNA. A D gene is named only where the DNA matches it firmly. Only some rows state a clone size, as once, few, many or a class for expanded clones.

clone_size: few
d_call: NA
v_call: TRBV6-1
j_call: TRBJ1-5
cdr3_aa: CASSDWVEWQPQHF
cdr3_nt: TGTGCCAGCAGTGACTGGGTTGAGTGGCAGCCCCAGCATTTT

clone_size: NA
d_call: NA
v_call: TRBV4-1
j_call: TRBJ1-1
cdr3_aa: CASSHGAGARAFF
cdr3_nt: TGCGCCAGCAGCCATGGGGCAGGGGCGAGGGCTTTCTTT

clone_size: many
d_call: TRBD2
v_call: TRBV7-9
j_call: TRBJ2-7
cdr3_aa: CASSLGGLAGLYEQYF
cdr3_nt: TGTGCCAGCAGCTTAGGGGGACTAGCGGGACTTTACGAGCAGTACTTC

clone_size: few
d_call: NA
v_call: TRBV27
j_call: TRBJ2-2
cdr3_aa: CASSLGHTTGELFF
cdr3_nt: TGTGCCAGCAGTTTGGGACACACAACCGGGGAGCTGTTTTTT

clone_size: NA
d_call: TRBD2
v_call: TRBV4-2
j_call: TRBJ2-3
cdr3_aa: CASSQGGGAGGGDTQYF
cdr3_nt: TGTGCCAGCAGCCAAGGGGGTGGAGCGGGAGGAGGAGATACGCAGTATTTT

clone_size: NA
d_call: TRBD2
v_call: TRBV29-1
j_call: TRBJ2-1
cdr3_aa: CSVAGTSGRSYNEQFF
cdr3_nt: TGCAGCGTTGCGGGGACTAGCGGGAGATCCTACAATGAGCAGTTCTTC

clone_size: few
d_call: NA
v_call: TRBV25-1
j_call: TRBJ1-5
cdr3_aa: CASSDSRTGNRNQPQHF
cdr3_nt: TGTGCCAGCAGTGACTCCCGGACGGGGAATAGAAATCAGCCCCAGCATTTT

clone_size: many
d_call: NA
v_call: TRBV27
j_call: TRBJ2-7
cdr3_aa: CASGLFYEQYF
cdr3_nt: TGTGCCAGCGGTCTATTCTACGAGCAGTACTTC

clone_size: NA
d_call: NA
v_call: TRBV28
j_call: TRBJ2-6
cdr3_aa: CASSSHRQLLLANVLTF
cdr3_nt: TGTGCCAGCAGCTCTCATAGACAGCTCCTCTTGGCCAACGTCCTGACTTTC

clone_size: many
d_call: TRBD2
v_call: TRBV5-1
j_call: TRBJ2-1
cdr3_aa: CASSILSGTTRMSSYNEQFF
cdr3_nt: TGCGCCAGCAGTATTCTAAGCGGGACTACCCGAATGAGCTCCTACAATGAGCAGTTCTTC

clone_size: many
d_call: TRBD1
v_call: TRBV12-3/TRBV12-4
j_call: TRBJ1-5
cdr3_aa: CAIRRGDQPQHF
cdr3_nt: TGTGCCATACGCAGGGGGGATCAGCCCCAGCATTTT

clone_size: NA
d_call: NA
v_call: TRBV28
j_call: TRBJ1-5
cdr3_aa: CASTPAGEHNQPQHF
cdr3_nt: TGTGCCAGCACCCCCGCAGGGGAGCACAATCAGCCCCAGCATTTT

clone_size: NA
d_call: TRBD1
v_call: TRBV19
j_call: TRBJ2-3
cdr3_aa: CASSEGQGDKDTQYF
cdr3_nt: TGTGCCAGTAGTGAAGGACAGGGGGATAAAGATACGCAGTATTTT

clone_size: few
d_call: NA
v_call: TRBV20-1
j_call: TRBJ1-4
cdr3_aa: CSARTPNEKLFF
cdr3_nt: TGCAGTGCAAGGACCCCCAATGAAAAACTGTTTTTT

clone_size: NA
d_call: NA
v_call: TRBV27
j_call: TRBJ1-5
cdr3_aa: CASSLFWGYQPQHF
cdr3_nt: TGTGCCAGCAGTTTATTCTGGGGATATCAGCCCCAGCATTTT

clone_size: NA
d_call: TRBD1
v_call: TRBV10-3
j_call: TRBJ1-2
cdr3_aa: CAISERTGPNYGYTF
cdr3_nt: TGTGCCATCAGTGAACGGACAGGGCCCAACTATGGCTACACCTTC

clone_size: many
d_call: TRBD2
v_call: TRBV20-1
j_call: TRBJ2-1
cdr3_aa: CSARALRASGSDEQFF
cdr3_nt: TGCAGTGCTAGAGCCTTGCGGGCTAGCGGGAGTGATGAGCAGTTCTTC

clone_size: many
d_call: TRBD2
v_call: TRBV25-1
j_call: TRBJ2-5
cdr3_aa: CASAPSGRTEETQYF
cdr3_nt: TGTGCCAGCGCCCCTAGCGGGAGGACTGAAGAGACCCAGTACTTC

clone_size: NA
d_call: TRBD2
v_call: TRBV11-3
j_call: TRBJ2-1
cdr3_aa: CASSLGGSGHPEQFF
cdr3_nt: TGTGCCAGCAGCTTAGGCGGTAGCGGGCACCCTGAGCAGTTCTTC

clone_size: few
d_call: NA
v_call: TRBV7-8
j_call: TRBJ2-1
cdr3_aa: CASSSYISSYNEQFF
cdr3_nt: TGTGCCAGCAGCTCGTACATAAGCTCCTACAATGAGCAGTTCTTC

clone_size: few
d_call: NA
v_call: TRBV7-8
j_call: TRBJ2-7
cdr3_aa: CASSLTKGAYEQYF
cdr3_nt: TGTGCCAGCAGCTTAACCAAAGGGGCCTACGAGCAGTACTTC

clone_size: NA
d_call: NA
v_call: TRBV5-1
j_call: TRBJ2-6
cdr3_aa: CASLGPGANVLTF
cdr3_nt: TGCGCCAGCTTAGGGCCTGGGGCCAACGTCCTGACTTTC

clone_size: few
d_call: TRBD2
v_call: TRBV6-1
j_call: TRBJ2-7
cdr3_aa: CASNLAGVYYEQYF
cdr3_nt: TGTGCCAGCAACCTAGCGGGAGTGTACTACGAGCAGTACTTC

clone_size: many
d_call: NA
v_call: TRBV29-1
j_call: TRBJ2-2
cdr3_aa: CSGGGRGGGELFF
cdr3_nt: TGCAGCGGTGGAGGCAGGGGCGGCGGGGAGCTGTTTTTT

clone_size: NA
d_call: NA
v_call: TRBV20-1
j_call: TRBJ1-1
cdr3_aa: CSACKVPETEAFF
cdr3_nt: TGCAGTGCGTGCAAAGTCCCGGAGACTGAAGCTTTCTTT

clone_size: few
d_call: TRBD1
v_call: TRBV20-1
j_call: TRBJ1-1
cdr3_aa: CSARDSQGATEAFF
cdr3_nt: TGCAGTGCTAGAGATTCACAGGGGGCCACTGAAGCTTTCTTT

clone_size: few
d_call: NA
v_call: TRBV5-1
j_call: TRBJ1-1
cdr3_aa: CASSSLGLDPTF
cdr3_nt: TGCGCCAGCAGCTCGCTAGGACTAGATCCGACCTTT

clone_size: few
d_call: NA
v_call: TRBV18
j_call: TRBJ2-2
cdr3_aa: CASSPPRLGGVNTGELFF
cdr3_nt: TGTGCCAGCTCACCACCGAGACTAGGGGGAGTGAACACCGGGGAGCTGTTTTTT

clone_size: many
d_call: NA
v_call: TRBV4-1
j_call: TRBJ1-1
cdr3_aa: CASSQVPGTEAFF
cdr3_nt: TGCGCCAGCAGCCAAGTCCCTGGCACTGAAGCTTTCTTT

clone_size: NA
d_call: NA
v_call: TRBV7-8
j_call: TRBJ1-6
cdr3_aa: CASSLTRDSPLHF
cdr3_nt: TGTGCCAGCAGCTTAACCCGGGATTCACCCCTCCACTTT

clone_size: NA
d_call: NA
v_call: TRBV7-2
j_call: TRBJ2-1
cdr3_aa: CASSFGEASEQFF
cdr3_nt: TGTGCCAGCAGCTTCGGGGAGGCGAGTGAGCAGTTCTTC

clone_size: many
d_call: TRBD2
v_call: TRBV20-1
j_call: TRBJ2-7
cdr3_aa: CSARELSGSAYEQYF
cdr3_nt: TGCAGTGCTAGAGAACTCAGCGGGAGTGCTTACGAGCAGTACTTC

clone_size: few
d_call: NA
v_call: TRBV28
j_call: TRBJ2-4
cdr3_aa: CASSLGTRGQRGDIQYF
cdr3_nt: TGTGCCAGCAGTTTAGGGACCAGGGGCCAAAGGGGGGACATTCAGTACTTC

clone_size: NA
d_call: TRBD2
v_call: TRBV12-3/TRBV12-4
j_call: TRBJ2-7
cdr3_aa: CASSLGSSGTYYEQYF
cdr3_nt: TGTGCCAGCAGTTTAGGTAGTAGCGGGACCTACTACGAGCAGTACTTC

clone_size: many
d_call: TRBD1
v_call: TRBV24-1
j_call: TRBJ2-1
cdr3_aa: CATRDRGYDEQFF
cdr3_nt: TGTGCCACCCGGGACAGGGGGTATGATGAGCAGTTCTTC

clone_size: many
d_call: NA
v_call: TRBV7-8
j_call: TRBJ1-5
cdr3_aa: CASSLGGAGSNQPQHF
cdr3_nt: TGTGCCAGCAGCTTAGGGGGGGCGGGCAGCAATCAGCCCCAGCATTTT

clone_size: few
d_call: TRBD1
v_call: TRBV19
j_call: TRBJ1-6
cdr3_aa: CASSEGTAYNSPLHF
cdr3_nt: TGTGCCAGTAGTGAAGGGACAGCTTATAATTCACCCCTCCACTTT

clone_size: many
d_call: NA
v_call: TRBV5-1
j_call: TRBJ2-7
cdr3_aa: CASSFEGSHYEQYF
cdr3_nt: TGCGCCAGCAGCTTCGAAGGCAGTCACTACGAGCAGTACTTC

clone_size: NA
d_call: TRBD1
v_call: TRBV5-1
j_call: TRBJ1-2
cdr3_aa: CASSHQGDGYTF
cdr3_nt: TGCGCCAGCAGCCACCAGGGGGATGGCTACACCTTC

clone_size: NA
d_call: NA
v_call: TRBV10-3
j_call: TRBJ1-1
cdr3_aa: CAIRGTDEAFF
cdr3_nt: TGTGCCATCAGGGGGACGGATGAAGCTTTCTTT

clone_size: NA
d_call: TRBD1
v_call: TRBV28
j_call: TRBJ1-3
cdr3_aa: CASSLGQGRGNTIYF
cdr3_nt: TGTGCCAGCAGTCTAGGACAGGGACGTGGAAACACCATATATTTT

clone_size: few
d_call: NA
v_call: TRBV11-1
j_call: TRBJ1-4
cdr3_aa: CASSLGKYRGPTNEKLFF
cdr3_nt: TGTGCCAGCAGCTTAGGGAAGTATCGGGGCCCAACTAATGAAAAACTGTTTTTT

clone_size: many
d_call: NA
v_call: TRBV7-7
j_call: TRBJ2-2
cdr3_aa: CASSLDVGRVNTGELFF
cdr3_nt: TGTGCCAGCAGCTTAGACGTGGGCAGGGTGAACACCGGGGAGCTGTTTTTT

clone_size: many
d_call: NA
v_call: TRBV20-1
j_call: TRBJ2-3
cdr3_aa: CSARDPGTDTQYF
cdr3_nt: TGCAGTGCCAGGGACCCGGGCACAGATACGCAGTATTTT

clone_size: many
d_call: NA
v_call: TRBV5-1
j_call: TRBJ1-3
cdr3_aa: CASSLERGISGNTIYF
cdr3_nt: TGCGCCAGCAGCTTGGAACGCGGGATCTCTGGAAACACCATATATTTT

clone_size: many
d_call: NA
v_call: TRBV4-1
j_call: TRBJ2-1
cdr3_aa: CASSQEPPGGGDEQFF
cdr3_nt: TGCGCCAGCAGCCAAGAGCCCCCAGGAGGGGGGGATGAGCAGTTCTTC

clone_size: NA
d_call: NA
v_call: TRBV5-8
j_call: TRBJ2-5
cdr3_aa: CASSPRDTRQETQYF
cdr3_nt: TGTGCCAGCAGCCCGCGGGACACTAGACAAGAGACCCAGTACTTC

clone_size: many
d_call: NA
v_call: TRBV7-8
j_call: TRBJ1-1
cdr3_aa: CASTLTQNTEAFF
cdr3_nt: TGTGCCAGCACCCTTACACAGAACACTGAAGCTTTCTTT

clone_size: few
d_call: NA
v_call: TRBV24-1
j_call: TRBJ2-3
cdr3_aa: CATSDLRSGYTDTQYF
cdr3_nt: TGTGCCACCAGTGATCTTAGAAGCGGGTACACAGATACGCAGTATTTT

clone_size: NA
d_call: NA
v_call: TRBV5-1
j_call: TRBJ1-4
cdr3_aa: CASSHDRVNEKLFF
cdr3_nt: TGCGCCAGCAGCCATGACAGAGTCAATGAAAAACTGTTTTTT

clone_size: few
d_call: NA
v_call: TRBV5-5
j_call: TRBJ1-1
cdr3_aa: CASSWGLSQGTEAFF
cdr3_nt: TGTGCCAGCAGCTGGGGACTCTCTCAGGGGACTGAAGCTTTCTTT

clone_size: many
d_call: TRBD2
v_call: TRBV5-6
j_call: TRBJ2-3
cdr3_aa: CASRRTRSGDTQYF
cdr3_nt: TGTGCCAGCAGACGGACTAGGTCCGGGGATACGCAGTATTTT

clone_size: many
d_call: TRBD1
v_call: TRBV24-1
j_call: TRBJ2-3
cdr3_aa: CATSDLQGDTDTQYF
cdr3_nt: TGTGCCACCAGTGATTTACAGGGGGACACAGATACGCAGTATTTT

clone_size: few
d_call: TRBD2
v_call: TRBV7-2
j_call: TRBJ2-1
cdr3_aa: CASSLDAGAAYNEQFF
cdr3_nt: TGTGCCAGCAGCTTAGACGCGGGAGCGGCCTACAATGAGCAGTTCTTC

clone_size: NA
d_call: NA
v_call: TRBV11-3
j_call: TRBJ2-7
cdr3_aa: CASSLKWDYEQYF
cdr3_nt: TGTGCCAGCAGCTTAAAGTGGGACTACGAGCAGTACTTC

clone_size: many
d_call: TRBD2
v_call: TRBV29-1
j_call: TRBJ2-1
cdr3_aa: CSVAGTSGSSYNEQFF
cdr3_nt: TGCAGCGTTGCCGGGACTAGCGGGAGCTCCTACAATGAGCAGTTCTTC

clone_size: few
d_call: NA
v_call: TRBV19
j_call: TRBJ2-3
cdr3_aa: CASSISASTDTQYF
cdr3_nt: TGTGCCAGTAGTATCTCTGCTAGCACAGATACGCAGTATTTT

clone_size: few
d_call: TRBD1
v_call: TRBV20-1
j_call: TRBJ1-2
cdr3_aa: CSAGGQGNGYTF
cdr3_nt: TGCAGTGCTGGAGGACAGGGAAATGGCTACACCTTC

clone_size: few
d_call: NA
v_call: TRBV24-1
j_call: TRBJ1-4
cdr3_aa: CATSETTGILEKLFF
cdr3_nt: TGTGCCACCAGTGAAACGACTGGGATCCTAGAAAAACTGTTTTTT

clone_size: NA
d_call: TRBD2
v_call: TRBV3-1
j_call: TRBJ2-1
cdr3_aa: CASSHSSGRSYNEQFF
cdr3_nt: TGTGCCAGCAGCCATTCTAGCGGGAGATCCTACAATGAGCAGTTCTTC